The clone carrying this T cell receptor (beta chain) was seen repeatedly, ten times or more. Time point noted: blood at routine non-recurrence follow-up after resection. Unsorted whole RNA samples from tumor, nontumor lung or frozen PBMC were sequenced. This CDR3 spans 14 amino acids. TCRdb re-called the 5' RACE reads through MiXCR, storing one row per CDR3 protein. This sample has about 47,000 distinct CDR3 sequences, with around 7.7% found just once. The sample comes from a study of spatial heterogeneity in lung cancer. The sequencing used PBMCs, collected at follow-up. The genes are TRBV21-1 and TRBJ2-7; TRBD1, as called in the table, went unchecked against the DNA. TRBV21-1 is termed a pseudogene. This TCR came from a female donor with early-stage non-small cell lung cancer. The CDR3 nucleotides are TGTGCCAGCAGCTCCCGACAGGGGCGCTACGAGCAGTACTTC. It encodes CASSSRQGRYEQYF.